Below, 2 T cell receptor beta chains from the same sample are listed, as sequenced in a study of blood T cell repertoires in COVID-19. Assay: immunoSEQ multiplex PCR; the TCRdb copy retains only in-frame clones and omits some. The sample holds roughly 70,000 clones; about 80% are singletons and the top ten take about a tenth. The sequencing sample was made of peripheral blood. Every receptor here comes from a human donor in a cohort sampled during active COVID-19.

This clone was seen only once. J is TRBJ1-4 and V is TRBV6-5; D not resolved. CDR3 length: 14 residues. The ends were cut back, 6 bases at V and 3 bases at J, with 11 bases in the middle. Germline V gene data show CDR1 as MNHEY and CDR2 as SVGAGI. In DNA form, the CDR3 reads TGTGCCAGCAGCTCTGGACTAGCTAATGAAAAACTGTTTTTT. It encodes CASSSGLANEKLFF.

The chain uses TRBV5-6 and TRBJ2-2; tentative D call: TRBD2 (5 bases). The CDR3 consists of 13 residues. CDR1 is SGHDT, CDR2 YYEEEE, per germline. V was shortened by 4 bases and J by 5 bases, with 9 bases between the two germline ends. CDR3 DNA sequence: TGTGCCAGCAGCCACCCGGGGACCGGGGAGCTGTTTTTT. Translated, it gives CASSHPGTGELFF.